This record looks at one T cell receptor (beta chain) sequence and its context. The assay was immunoSEQ multiplex PCR, and TCRdb's table has in-frame clones only and misses some. The sample lists 150,000 to 200,000 clones; around nine tenths were seen once. This entry comes from a study of control samples from healthy donors and cancer patients. CDR1 and CDR2 from the germline V gene are SGDLS and YYNGEE. This CDR3 has 15 residues. V was clipped by 0 bases and J by 4 bases; unmatched bases: 3. The genes are TRBV9 and TRBJ1-1; TRBD1 matches at 10 bases. The specimen was blood. The clonotype was recovered from a man between 25 and 39 years old in good health. DNA for the CDR3: TGTGCCAGCAGCGTAGGCGGACAGGGGGGCACTGAAGCTTTCTTT. Amino acids: CASSVGGQGGTEAFF.